The next 22 T cell receptor beta chains were all read from a single sample in a study of STAT5B mutations in CD4+ large granular lymphocyte leukemia. Libraries were prepared by immunoSEQ multiplex PCR; TCRdb keeps only in-frame clonotypes and omits some of them. The sample includes 30,000 to 40,000 clones, about nine tenths of them seen just once. What was sequenced was CD4+ T cells from blood buffy coats. The receptors were gathered from a human donor in good health.

The chain has TRBV2 and TRBJ2-5; TRBD2 might be the D (7 bases). Deletions cut 8 bases from V and 5 bases from J, with 12 bases between. Germline V gives CDR1 SNHLY, CDR2 FYNNEI. This CDR3 has 12 residues. CDR3 sequence: CASGGAPETQYF. CDR3 nucleotides: TGTGCCAGCGGGGGGGCCCCGGAGACCCAGTACTTC.

This clone came up once. The V gene is TRBV7-8, the J gene TRBJ1-5; D not certain. This CDR3 comprises 12 residues. Trimming removed 2 bases at V and 6 bases at J, with 5 bases between. The germline V gene encodes CDR1 SGHVS and CDR2 FQNEAQ. The CDR3 loop is CASSLWGQPQHF. CDR3 nucleotides: TGTGCCAGCAGCTTATGGGGTCAGCCCCAGCATTTT. The whole variable domain, filled in from reference TRBV7-8 and TRBJ1-5, reads GAGVSQSPRYKVAKRGQDVALRCDPISGHVSLFWYQQALGQGPEFLTYFQNEAQLDKSGLPSDRFFAERPEGSVSTLKIQRTQQEDSAVYLCASSLWGQPQHFGDGTRLSIL.

V and J are TRBV7-9 and TRBJ1-2; TRBD1 matches 9 bases. The V segment lost 7 bases and the J segment 4 bases; nucleotides outside the gene matches: 22. CDR1 and CDR2 (germline): SEHNR, FQNEAQ (reference sequence). CDR3 length equals 19 residues. This CDR3 reads CASINLWTGDPGSGYGYTF. The CDR3 region has the DNA TGTGCCAGCATCAACCTCTGGACAGGGGACCCCGGCTCGGGCTATGGCTACACCTTC.

The rearrangement joins TRBV11-2 to TRBJ2-6; no clear D. CDR3 length: 13 amino acids. V was trimmed by 8 bases and J by 0 bases, leaving 5 bases between them. The V gene's germline CDR1 is SGHAT and CDR2 FQNNGV. CDR3 sequence reads: CASVFSGANVLTF. CDR3 coding DNA: TGTGCCAGCGTCTTCTCTGGGGCCAACGTCCTGACTTTC. The whole variable domain, remainder taken from reference TRBV11-2 and TRBJ2-6, is EAGVAQSPRYKIIEKRQSVAFWCNPISGHATLYWYQQILGQGPKLLIQFQNNGVVDDSQLPKDRFSAERLKGVDSTLKIQPAKLEDSAVYLCASVFSGANVLTFGAGSRLTVL.

The chain employs TRBV6-5 and TRBJ2-2; 10 bases are shared with TRBD1. The CDR3 is 15 residues long. V shed 7 bases and J 3 bases; nucleotides not matched to a gene: 5. Germline V gives CDR1 MNHEY, CDR2 SVGAGI. CDR3 in DNA: TGTGCCAGCACCAGGACAGGGGGAGACACCGGGGAGCTGTTTTTT. Amino acid sequence: CASTRTGGDTGELFF.

The CDR3 DNA is TGTGCCAGCAGCCCTAGTCAGGGGGCCGGACAGCCCCAGCATTTT. Residues: CASSPSQGAGQPQHF. V and J are TRBV7-2 and TRBJ1-5, with TRBD1 matching 8 bases. Germline CDR1 reads SGHTA; CDR2 reads FQGNSA. CDR3 length: 15 residues. Trimming at V came to 5 bases and at J to 7 bases, leaving 10 bases not matched to a gene.

There are a few counts of this clone. The J gene is TRBJ1-5, the V gene TRBV4-1, with D uncertain. CDR3 length equals 17 residues. V shed 4 bases and J shed 4 bases, with 20 bases lying between them. Germline loops: CDR1 MGHRA, CDR2 YSYEKL. This CDR3 is CASSLRFIGVRNQPQHF. CDR3 nucleotide sequence: TGCGCCAGCAGCCTGCGGTTTATCGGGGTTCGGAATCAGCCCCAGCATTTT.

The genes are TRBV9 and TRBJ2-5, with D possibly TRBD2 on 5 matching bases. The DNA end favors TRBJ2-7, so the J call may be wrong. Germline V CDR1 and CDR2: SGDLS, YYNGEE. This CDR3 spans 13 amino acids. The CDR3 spells CASSAGTSFEQYF. The CDR3, as DNA: TGTGCCAGCAGCGCCGGAACTAGTTTCGAGCAGTACTTC.

J is TRBJ2-2 and V is TRBV10-1, with 10 bases matching TRBD2. V dropped 5 bases and J dropped 6; count of bases not matched to a gene: 3. This CDR3 region has 14 residues. Germline V gene lookup returns CDR1 WNHNN and CDR2 SYGVQD (reference sequence). The CDR3 loop reads CASSTGTSAGELFF. CDR3 DNA sequence: TGCGCCAGCAGTACCGGGACTAGCGCCGGGGAGCTGTTTTTT.

The CDR3 region has the DNA TGTGCCATGGCCTCTGGGACCGATCAGCCCCAGCATTTT. It specifies CAMASGTDQPQHF. The rearrangement links TRBV10-3 to TRBJ1-5, with D possibly being TRBD1 (5 bases). CDR3 length equals 13 residues. The germline V gene has CDR1 ENHRY and CDR2 SYGVKD. V lost 9 bases to trimming and J lost 5 bases, with 14 bases between them.

This chain joins TRBV6-1 and TRBJ1-2, with D uncertain. There are 12 residues in the CDR3. The germline CDR1 and CDR2 sequences are MNHNS and SASEGT. Trimming removed 7 bases at V and 5 bases at J, with 11 bases between. The chain's CDR3 is CASTQRRYGYTF. The CDR3 coding sequence is TGTGCCAGCACCCAAAGGCGGTATGGCTACACCTTC.

The chain couples TRBV7-3 to TRBJ2-7; 12 bases are shared with TRBD1. The CDR3 consists of 20 residues. Trimming at V came to 1 base and at J to 3 bases, leaving 16 bases not matched to a gene. Germline V lookup: CDR1 SGHTA, CDR2 FQGTGA. Written as DNA, the CDR3 is TGTGCCAGCAGCTTAAGGTGGGGGGGACAGGGGGCACTTCCGATCTACGAGCAGTACTTC. Translated, it gives CASSLRWGGQGALPIYEQYF.

This chain connects TRBV5-4 to TRBJ2-5, with D perhaps given as TRBD1 or TRBD2 (5 bases each). CDR3 length equals 15 residues. Per the germline V gene, CDR1 is SGHNT and CDR2 is YYREEE (reference sequence). V lost 1 base and J lost 4, with 14 bases in between. The CDR3 region has the DNA TGTGCCAGCAGCTTGAGGGGCGCAGGGAGAGAGACCCAGTACTTC. The encoded protein is CASSLRGAGRETQYF.

This clone was detected a few times. The chain recombines TRBV18 with TRBJ1-1; D not resolved. This CDR3 has 13 amino acids. Germline CDR1 KGHSH, CDR2 LQKENI. V was pared by 5 bases and J by 0 bases, with 7 bases between. The CDR3 coding sequence is TGTGCCAGCTCAGCAACAGTGAACACTGAAGCTTTCTTT. It yields the protein CASSATVNTEAFF.

This clone has more than one count but fewer than ten. This chain joins TRBV7-9 and TRBJ1-2; maybe TRBD1 (6 bases). Per the germline V gene, CDR1 is SEHNR and CDR2 is FQNEAQ (reference sequence). The CDR3 is 13 amino acids. The V gene lost 5 bases and the J gene lost 5 bases, with 12 bases spanning the gap. The CDR3 loop is CASSEGVRYGYTF. DNA for the CDR3: TGTGCCAGCAGCGAGGGGGTCCGGTATGGCTACACCTTC.

The chain links TRBV5-4 to TRBJ1-4, with no clear D. Between the trimmed V and J ends, which lost 0 bases and 8 bases, there was a span of 11 bases. Germline CDR1 and CDR2: SGHNT and YYREEE (reference sequence). The CDR3 covers 14 residues. In DNA, the CDR3 is TGTGCCAGCAGCTTGGGTCGCGGGGTCGAAAAACTGTTTTTT. Translating gives CASSLGRGVEKLFF.

This rearrangement joins TRBV11-3 to TRBJ2-7; possibly TRBD2 for D (6 bases). V shed 1 base and J shed 3 bases, with 13 bases lying between them. Germline values: CDR1 SGHNT, CDR2 YENEEA. This CDR3 has 15 residues. This CDR3 reads CASSLGAGSVYEQYF. CDR3 DNA: TGTGCCAGCAGCTTAGGTGCGGGATCCGTCTACGAGCAGTACTTC.

The rearrangement joins TRBV9 to TRBJ2-2; TRBD1 matches 7 bases. This CDR3 contains 15 residues. Unmatched junction bases numbered 4, after V lost 2 bases and J lost 3 bases. Germline CDR1 reads SGDLS; CDR2 reads YYNGEE. CDR3 amino acids: CASSVLGTDTGELFF. The CDR3 nucleotides are TGTGCCAGCAGCGTGCTCGGGACAGACACCGGGGAGCTGTTTTTT.

This chain connects TRBV6-5 to TRBJ1-5; TRBD1 is a possible D gene (5 bases). The V gene lost 6 bases and the J gene lost 3 bases, with 12 bases spanning the gap. CDR1 is MNHEY, CDR2 SVGAGI, per germline. CDR3 length: 14 amino acids. CDR3 region: CASRPYRNNQPQHF. CDR3 sequence (DNA): TGTGCCAGCAGACCATACAGGAACAATCAGCCCCAGCATTTT.

The genes are TRBV6-6 and TRBJ1-2; 8 positions agree with TRBD1. Germline CDR1 and CDR2: MNHNY and SVGAGI (reference sequence). The CDR3 runs to 15 residues. With 0 bases clipped from V and 6 bases from J, the junction kept 6 bases outside the gene matches. The CDR3 protein is CASSYSRQGMDGYTF. The CDR3 region has the DNA TGTGCCAGCAGTTACTCTCGACAGGGGATGGATGGCTACACCTTC.

This clone is a singleton in its sample. The chain employs TRBV19 and TRBJ1-5; D not certain. Trimming cost V 5 bases and J 6 bases, with 8 bases left between them. The CDR3 contains 12 residues. Germline assignment: CDR1 LNHDA and CDR2 SQIVND (reference sequence). The CDR3 sequence: CASSPLSQPQHF. DNA of the CDR3: TGTGCCAGTAGTCCCTTGAGTCAGCCCCAGCATTTT.

The genes are TRBV2 and TRBJ2-2; D uncertain. Germline V CDR1 and CDR2: SNHLY, FYNNEI. The CDR3 contains 12 residues. V shed 6 bases and J shed 3 bases, with 5 bases lying between them. CDR3 loop: CASRLHTGELFF. CDR3 in DNA: TGTGCCAGCAGACTTCACACCGGGGAGCTGTTTTTT.